This T cell receptor beta chain was captured in a study of cytomegalovirus exposure and HLA in healthy donors. Note on this clone: The junction shows a germline mismatch at one end, possibly a read error.

Germline V CDR1 and CDR2: LGHNA, YSLEER. This CDR3 comprises 14 residues. The primer mix had 60 Vbeta and 13 Jbeta primers. Assay used: immunoSEQ multiplex PCR; TCRdb lists only in-frame clones, some missing. The table includes more than 95,000 clones, approximately 74% detected once. What was sequenced was PBMCs. This chain joins TRBV4-3 and TRBJ1-2; 8 bases match TRBD1. The receptor comes from a woman in her seventies in good health and CMV-seropositive. CDR3 region: CASSQDAFGQGFTF. The CDR3 DNA reads as TGCGCCAGCAGCCAAGATGCCTTTGGACAGGGCTTCACCTTC.